This T cell receptor beta chain was captured in a study of vaccination and CD4 T cells after COVID-19. As for the study in general: The peptides that stimulated the cells were overlapping spike peptides from SARS-CoV-2, HCoV-NL63, HCoV-OC43 and HCoV-229E.

Concerning this clonotype: The target antigen is unknown.

Treatment meaning: roughly 10-day PBMC culture with coronavirus spike peptide pools or control peptides (ViraFEST assay). The Oncomine TCR Beta short-read assay was applied to DNA of cultured CD4+ T cells. In TCRdb, the PCR reads were re-called with MiXCR into one record per CDR3 protein. The top ten hold around 5.1% of the sample, which has 15,000 to 20,000 distinct CDR3 sequences, 70% to 80% seen once. V was pared by 2 bases and J by 5 bases, with 10 bases of the junction left unmatched. The V gene's germline CDR1 is MNHNS and CDR2 SASEGT. The CDR3 loop spans 16 amino acids. The TCR sequence derives from a human donor who had recovered from COVID-19. The rearrangement joins TRBV6-1 to TRBJ2-3; 7 bases are a match to TRBD2. Input material: CD4+ T cells from blood, cultured in vitro. The CDR3 here is CASSETAGDSGDTQYF. In nucleotides, the CDR3 is TGTGCCAGCAGTGAAACGGCGGGAGATTCGGGAGATACGCAGTATTTT.